The 6 T cell receptor beta chains presented below share a single source sample, sequenced in a study of CD8+CD57+ T cells in acquired aplastic anemia. Before being chosen for sequencing, patients had shown CD8+CD57+ cell expansion by flow cytometry. Genomic DNA, the template, was used for profiling of the TCR beta VDJ and CDR3. TCRdb ran MiXCR on the reads and lists one entry per CDR3 protein. The sample consists of some 150,000 distinct CDR3 sequences, over 70% of them appearing once. Material: sorted CD4+, CD8+, or CD8+CD57+ T cells (not recorded which) from PBMCs. These receptor sequences come from a human donor with aplastic anemia.

The J gene is TRBJ2-7, the V gene TRBV20-1, with a weak D call TRBD1 (5 bases). Deletions cut 5 bases from V and 5 bases from J, with 10 bases between. Germline values: CDR1 DFQATT, CDR2 SNEGSKA (reference sequence). This CDR3 has 11 residues. The DNA for the CDR3 is TGCAGTGCTTCAGGGTTTCACGAGCAGTACTTC. Translation: CSASGFHEQYF.

This clonotype was counted a few times. The chain links TRBV2 to TRBJ2-7; maybe TRBD2 (6 bases). The CDR3 totals 14 residues. V was pared by 5 bases and J by 4 bases, with 15 bases between. Germline V gene data show CDR1 as SNHLY and CDR2 as FYNNEI. DNA of the CDR3: TGTGCCAGCAGTACGGGAGCGCCTCAGTACGAGCAGTACTTC. Translating gives CASSTGAPQYEQYF.

The V and J genes are TRBV20-1 and TRBJ1-2; D might be TRBD1 (6 bases). The CDR3 runs to 13 residues. Germline values: CDR1 DFQATT, CDR2 SNEGSKA (reference sequence). Between the trimmed V and J ends, which lost 1 base and 4 bases, there was a span of 10 bases. CDR3 sequence (DNA): TGCAGTGCTAGAGGACAGGCCCCCTATGGCTACACCTTC. It encodes CSARGQAPYGYTF.

V gene TRBV19 combines with J gene TRBJ1-2; no clear D. Trimming took 3 bases from V and 1 from J, leaving 6 bases between them. From germline, CDR1 is LNHDA and CDR2 SQIVND (reference sequence). CDR3 size: 13 residues. CDR3 region: CASSIYSNYGYTF. The CDR3 coding sequence is TGTGCCAGTAGTATCTACAGTAACTATGGCTACACCTTC.

The chain combines TRBV19 with TRBJ1-2, with a possible D match to TRBD1 (6 bases). CDR1 LNHDA and CDR2 SQIVND come from the germline V gene (reference sequence). Trimming removed 5 bases at V and 2 bases at J, with 9 bases between. The CDR3 covers 13 residues. DNA of the CDR3: TGTGCCAGTAGTGTCGACAGGAACTATGGCTACACCTTC. Translating gives CASSVDRNYGYTF.

The chain joins TRBV10-3 to TRBJ1-6; possible D gene TRBD1, 5 bases. This CDR3 has 19 amino acids. V lost 8 bases and J lost 0, with 23 bases in between. Looked up from germline, CDR1 is ENHRY and CDR2 is SYGVKD. The CDR3 here is CAIGAGRGPGSSYNSPLHF. CDR3 bases: TGTGCCATCGGAGCGGGAAGGGGACCGGGGAGCTCCTATAATTCACCCCTCCACTTT.